Presented here are 21 T cell receptor beta chains from one specimen sequenced in a study of blood T cell repertoires in COVID-19 (dated by TCRdb to 2018 to 2020). Libraries were built with the immunoSEQ multiplex PCR assay. In its TCRdb copy, this immuneACCESS table keeps in-frame sequences only and misses some clones. Where compared with another copy, unresolved V genes explain less than half of these, and the others have no known cause. This sample gives 200,000 to 300,000 clones in total; approximately 91% of them show up just once. Of the sample, 2% to 3% is held by the ten largest clones. Specimen: peripheral blood. These receptors came from a person aged 18 to 35 with COVID-19, enrolled during active disease.

The chain carries TRBV7-8 and TRBJ2-1; TRBD1 aligns across 9 bases. Trimming at V came to 5 bases and at J to 3 bases, leaving 8 bases not matched to a gene. The CDR3 extends over 16 amino acids. Germline loops: CDR1 SGHVS, CDR2 FQNEAQ. The DNA of the CDR3 is TGTGCCAGCAGCACAATCCGGGACAGGGACTACAATGAGCAGTTCTTC. Protein sequence: CASSTIRDRDYNEQFF.

This clone was detected once. This chain uses TRBV11-2 with TRBJ2-7; 7 bases line up with TRBD1. The CDR3 consists of 15 residues. Germline trimming cut 4 bases from V and 2 bases from J; bases unmatched to any gene: 8. In germline, CDR1 is SGHAT, CDR2 FQNNGV. CDR3 coding DNA: TGTGCCAGCAGCTCCATCCGGGACAGAGCCTACGAGCAGTACTTC. It specifies CASSSIRDRAYEQYF.

The chain carries TRBV2 and TRBJ2-5; 9 nucleotides agree with TRBD2. The CDR3 spans 12 residues. Germline V lookup: CDR1 SNHLY, CDR2 FYNNEI. Losses at the gene ends were 10 bases for V and 5 bases for J; bases not matched to a gene: 5. CDR3 sequence: CATLTSGETQYF. The CDR3 DNA follows: TGTGCCACCTTGACTAGCGGCGAGACCCAGTACTTC.

The chain uses TRBV28 and TRBJ2-7, with TRBD2 matching 7 bases. The J segment lost 0 bases and the V segment lost 5 bases, leaving 10 bases of the junction unmatched. Germline V gives CDR1 MDHEN, CDR2 SYDVKM. The CDR3 extends over 16 amino acids. In nucleotides, the CDR3 is TGTGCCAGCAGTCTCCCCCTAGGCGGGAGCTCCTACGAGCAGTACTTC. This translates into CASSLPLGGSSYEQYF.

There are a few counts of this clone. The chain couples TRBV6-5 to TRBJ2-7; TRBD1 is a possible D gene (6 bases). With 2 bases removed from V and 3 bases from J, the gap between germline ends came to 17 bases. Germline CDR1 is MNHEY and CDR2 is SVGAGI. CDR3 size: 16 residues. CDR3 loop: CASSYQPGTLYYEQYF. The CDR3 DNA sequence: TGTGCCAGCAGTTACCAACCCGGGACACTCTACTACGAGCAGTACTTC.

The chain has TRBV5-1 and TRBJ2-7; weak D call: TRBD2 (5 bases). Germline CDR1 is SGHRS and CDR2 is YFSETQ. Deletions cut 0 bases from V and 6 bases from J, with 16 bases between. CDR3 length: 15 amino acids. CDR3 DNA sequence: TGCGCCAGCAGCTTGGTCTCGGGGTCGGGTGGCGAGCAGTACTTC. It specifies CASSLVSGSGGEQYF.

This chain uses TRBV7-9 with TRBJ2-7, with TRBD2 matching over 9 bases. Germline V gene sequence: CDR1 SEHNR, CDR2 FQNEAQ (reference sequence). V was pared by 0 bases and J by 6 bases, with 9 bases of the junction left unmatched. This CDR3 is 16 amino acids long. The DNA of the CDR3 is TGTGCCAGCAGCTTAGCCGGACTAGCGACCAAGGGCGAGCAGTACTTC. This translates into CASSLAGLATKGEQYF.

The rearrangement links TRBV11-3 to TRBJ2-1; 8 bases map to TRBD1. With 5 bases clipped from V and 3 bases from J, the junction kept 9 bases outside the gene matches. This CDR3 region has 16 residues. Germline CDR1 reads SGHNT; CDR2 reads YENEEA. The CDR3 region has the DNA TGTGCCAGCAGCGTAGGGGGGACAGGCAACTACAATGAGCAGTTCTTC. Protein: CASSVGGTGNYNEQFF.

This clone was detected once. The chain links TRBV6-5 to TRBJ2-5; D gene uncertain. Trimming left V 1 base short and J 5 bases short, with 5 bases between. From germline, CDR1 is MNHEY and CDR2 SVGAGI. The CDR3 consists of 12 residues. The CDR3 region has the DNA TGTGCCAGCAGTTACTTCGGGGAGACCCAGTACTTC. The encoded protein is CASSYFGETQYF.

CDR3 nucleotides: TGTGCCAGCACCGCGGGGGCGTCGGAATCACCCCTCCACTTT. This gives the protein CASTAGASESPLHF. V and J are TRBV25-1 and TRBJ1-6; a possible D gene is TRBD1 (6 bases). V gave up 7 bases and J gave up 10 bases, with 17 bases separating them. The CDR3 loop spans 14 amino acids. Germline lookup yields CDR1 MGHDK and CDR2 SYGVNS. Drawing the rest from reference TRBV25-1 and TRBJ1-6, the complete variable domain is EADIYQTPRYLVIGTGKKITLECSQTMGHDKMYWYQQDPGMELHLIHYSYGVNSTEKGDLSSESTVSRIRTEHFPLTLESARPSHTSQYLCASTAGASESPLHFGNGTRLTVT.

This clone was observed a single time. The genes are TRBV19 and TRBJ1-5, with D perhaps TRBD1 (6 bases). This CDR3 is built from 17 residues. The germline V gene encodes CDR1 LNHDA and CDR2 SQIVND (reference sequence). V was pared by 0 bases and J by 0 bases, with 12 bases between. The CDR3 here is CASSIDGTSYSNQPQHF. For the CDR3, the DNA is TGTGCCAGTAGTATAGATGGGACAAGCTATAGCAATCAGCCCCAGCATTTT.

This clone was detected a few times. The chain is built from TRBV28 and TRBJ2-1; 7 nucleotides line up with TRBD2. There are 13 residues in the CDR3. The germline V gene encodes CDR1 MDHEN and CDR2 SYDVKM. Trimming removed 6 bases from V and 8 bases from J; junction bases left unmatched: 7. The CDR3 DNA reads TGTGCCAGCAGCCCCCCAGGGAGGGATGAGCAGTTCTTC. It is translated as CASSPPGRDEQFF.

CDR3 DNA sequence: TGTGCCAGCAGCCCCGGGGCGAGCGGGAGGGGTTACGAGCAGTACTTC. This sequence encodes CASSPGASGRGYEQYF. V gene TRBV5-5 combines with J gene TRBJ2-7, with 10 bases that match TRBD2. Germline V gene sequence: CDR1 SGHKS, CDR2 YYEKEE (reference sequence). V was pared by 4 bases and J by 4 bases, with 11 bases of the junction left unmatched. The CDR3 is made up of 16 amino acids.

The chain combines TRBV4-1 with TRBJ1-2; no firm D call. The CDR3 has 16 residues. CDR1 and CDR2 (germline): MGHRA, YSYEKL. V was pared by 1 base and J by 4 bases, with 16 bases between. The CDR3 DNA is TGCGCCAGCAGCCAAGTCTCAGGCGGGATAAGCTATGGCTACACCTTC. Translation gives CASSQVSGGISYGYTF.

The V gene is TRBV28, the J gene TRBJ1-2; D is possibly TRBD1 (5 bases). The CDR3 is made up of 12 amino acids. The V end lost 6 bases, the J end lost 4 bases, and 9 bases lay between the germline ends. Germline-derived CDR1 and CDR2 are MDHEN and SYDVKM. The CDR3: CASSAGGYGYTF. In DNA form, the CDR3 reads TGTGCCAGCAGCGCGGGGGGCTATGGCTACACCTTC.

Notes on this clone: Mismatch with germline at one junction end may stem from a read error. The chain recombines TRBV7-3 with TRBJ2-5; D may be TRBD2 (7 bases). The CDR3 sequence is 16 residues long. Germline V CDR1 and CDR2: SGHTA, FQGTGA. The CDR3 DNA sequence: TGTGCCAGCAGCCTAACCGGGGGGCAGTCCCAAGAGACCCAGTACTTC. This codes for CASSLTGGQSQETQYF.

The sample holds a few counts of this clone. The chain joins TRBV23-1 to TRBJ1-1, with TRBD1 identical over 11 bases. TRBV23-1 is an ORF; its function is uncertain. V lost 0 bases, J lost 4 bases, and 7 bases stayed unmatched. CDR3 length: 17 residues. This CDR3 reads CASSQSRTGGAGTEAFF. The CDR3 coding sequence is TGCGCCAGCAGTCAATCCAGGACAGGGGGCGCGGGCACTGAAGCTTTCTTT.

Notes on this clone: Its ends do not fully match the called genes, so a read error is possible. The genes are TRBV7-7 and TRBJ2-7; TRBD1 is a possible D gene (6 bases). The germline CDR1 and CDR2 sequences are SSHAT and FNYEAQ (reference sequence). The CDR3 length is 14 residues. In DNA form, the CDR3 reads TGTGCTAGCAGCTTCGGAGAGGGGGCCTACGAGCAGTACTTC. It codes for CASSFGEGAYEQYF.

In this sample, this clone turned up once. The chain links TRBV10-2 to TRBJ1-5; D is unclear. The CDR3 has 15 residues. Germline V lookup: CDR1 WSHSY, CDR2 SAAADI. Deletions cut 2 bases from V and 2 bases from J, with 10 bases between. This CDR3 reads CASSEGTRGNQPQHF. For the CDR3, the DNA is TGCGCCAGCAGTGAGGGAACGCGGGGCAATCAGCCCCAGCATTTT.

The chain uses TRBV7-9 and TRBJ1-2; perhaps TRBD1 as D (5 bases). CDR1 SEHNR and CDR2 FQNEAQ come from the germline V gene (reference sequence). Between the trimmed V and J ends, which lost 5 bases and 8 bases, there was a span of 12 bases. This CDR3 contains 12 residues. CDR3 in amino acids: CASSPGSGGYTF. The DNA for the CDR3 is TGTGCCAGCAGCCCAGGGTCAGGGGGCTACACCTTC. Complete variable domain (other parts from reference TRBV7-9 and TRBJ1-2): DTGVSQNPRHKITKRGQNVTFRCDPISEHNRLYWYRQTLGQGPEFLTYFQNEAQLEKSRLLSDRFSAERPKGSFSTLEIQRTEQGDSAMYLCASSPGSGGYTFGSGTRLTVV.

V usage is TRBV11-2 and J usage is TRBJ2-7; 9 nucleotides align to TRBD2. The CDR3 extends over 16 amino acids. Germline assignment: CDR1 SGHAT and CDR2 FQNNGV. Trimming at V came to 0 bases and at J to 3 bases, leaving 6 bases not matched to a gene. The DNA for the CDR3 is TGTGCCAGCAGCTTAGAGTTCGCGGGAGGGCTCTACGAGCAGTACTTC. Translation: CASSLEFAGGLYEQYF.